This TCR beta chain was retrieved from a study of T cell responses to AZD1222 COVID-19 vaccine. Combined were second doses at about 4 or about 12 weeks. In regard to this clone: As yet, its antigen is unknown.

Clones were sequenced by immunoSEQ multiplex PCR, and TCRdb holds only the in-frame ones, with some missing. The sample consists of roughly 110,000 clones, 70% to 90% of them appearing once. Regarding the study as a whole: AZD1222 recipients seropositive at baseline numbered only five or six. The donor group comprised mostly white British people and more females; the analysis possibly underestimated clonal diversity. Spike-wide coverage was observed for vaccine-associated CD4 TCRs, with dominant responses at 160-218 and 743-854.

The sample in question was peripheral blood, obtained 28 days after the second AZD1222 dose. The sequence came from an adult who received the AZD1222 COVID-19 vaccine.

Here the CDR3 reads CASSEGQSSYNSPLHF. The CDR3 DNA reads as TGTGCCAGCAGTGAAGGACAGAGCTCCTATAATTCACCCCTCCACTTT. V gene TRBV2 combines with J gene TRBJ1-6; maybe TRBD1 (5 bases). V was clipped by 1 base and J by 0 bases, with 7 bases between them. Germline loops: CDR1 SNHLY, CDR2 FYNNEI. The CDR3 sequence is 16 residues long.